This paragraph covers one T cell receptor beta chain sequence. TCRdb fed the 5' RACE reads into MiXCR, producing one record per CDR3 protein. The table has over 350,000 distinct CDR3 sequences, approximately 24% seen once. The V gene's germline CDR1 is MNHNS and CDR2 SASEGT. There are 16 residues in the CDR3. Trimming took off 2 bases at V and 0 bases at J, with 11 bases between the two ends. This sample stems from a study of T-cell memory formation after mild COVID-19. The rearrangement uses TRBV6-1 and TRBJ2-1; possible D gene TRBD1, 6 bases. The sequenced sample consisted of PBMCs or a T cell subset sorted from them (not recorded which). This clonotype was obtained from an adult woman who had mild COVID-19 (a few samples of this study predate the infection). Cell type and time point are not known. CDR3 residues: CASSERAGVSYNEQFF. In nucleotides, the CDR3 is TGTGCCAGCAGTGAAAGGGCAGGGGTCTCCTACAATGAGCAGTTCTTC.